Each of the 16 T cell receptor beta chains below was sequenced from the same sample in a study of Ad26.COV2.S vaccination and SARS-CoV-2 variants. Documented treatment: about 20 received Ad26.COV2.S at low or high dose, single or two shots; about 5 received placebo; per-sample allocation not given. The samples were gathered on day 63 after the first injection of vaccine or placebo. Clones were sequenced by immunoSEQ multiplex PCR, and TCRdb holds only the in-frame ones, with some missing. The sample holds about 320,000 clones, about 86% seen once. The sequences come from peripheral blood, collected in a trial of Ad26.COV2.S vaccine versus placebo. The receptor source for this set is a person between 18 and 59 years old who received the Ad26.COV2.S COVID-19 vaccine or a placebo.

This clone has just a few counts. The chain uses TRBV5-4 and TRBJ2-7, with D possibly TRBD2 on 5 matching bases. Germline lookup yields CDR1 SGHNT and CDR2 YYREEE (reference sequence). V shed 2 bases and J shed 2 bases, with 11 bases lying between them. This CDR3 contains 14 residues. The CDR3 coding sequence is TGTGCCAGCAGCTTTGCGGGCGGTCCCTACGAGCAGTACTTC. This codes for CASSFAGGPYEQYF. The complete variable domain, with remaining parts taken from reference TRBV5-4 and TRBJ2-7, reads ETGVTQSPTHLIKTRGQQVTLRCSSQSGHNTVSWYQQALGQGPQFIFQYYREEENGRGNFPPRFSGLQFPNYSSELNVNALELDDSALYLCASSFAGGPYEQYFGPGTRLTVT.

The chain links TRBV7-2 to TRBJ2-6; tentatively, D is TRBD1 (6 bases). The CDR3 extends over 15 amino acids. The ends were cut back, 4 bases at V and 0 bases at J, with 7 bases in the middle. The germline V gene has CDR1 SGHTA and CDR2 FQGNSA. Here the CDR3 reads CASSSGVSGANVLTF. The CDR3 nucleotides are TGTGCCAGCAGCTCAGGGGTCTCTGGGGCCAACGTCCTGACTTTC.

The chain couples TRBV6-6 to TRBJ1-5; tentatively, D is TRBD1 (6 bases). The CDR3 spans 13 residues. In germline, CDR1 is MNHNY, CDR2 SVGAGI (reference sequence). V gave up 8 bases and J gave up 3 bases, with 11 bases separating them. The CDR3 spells CASGTGPNQPQHF. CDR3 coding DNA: TGTGCCAGCGGAACAGGGCCCAATCAGCCCCAGCATTTT.

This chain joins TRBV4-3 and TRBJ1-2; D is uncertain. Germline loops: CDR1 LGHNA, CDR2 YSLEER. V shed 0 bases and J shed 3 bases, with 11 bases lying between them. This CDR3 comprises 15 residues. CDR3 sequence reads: CASSQETATYYGYTF. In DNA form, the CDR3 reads TGCGCCAGCAGCCAAGAAACCGCAACTTACTATGGCTACACCTTC.

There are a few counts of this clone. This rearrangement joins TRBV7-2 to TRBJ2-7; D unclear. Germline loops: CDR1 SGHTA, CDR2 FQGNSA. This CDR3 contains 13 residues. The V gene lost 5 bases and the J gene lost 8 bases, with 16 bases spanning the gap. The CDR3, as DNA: TGTGCCAGCAGCCAAAACTGGGGTCTTAAGCAGTACTTC. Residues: CASSQNWGLKQYF. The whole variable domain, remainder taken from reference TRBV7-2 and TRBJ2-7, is GAGVSQSPSNKVTEKGKDVELRCDPISGHTALYWYRQSLGQGLEFLIYFQGNSAPDKSGLPSDRFSAERTGGSVSTLTIQRTQQEDSAVYLCASSQNWGLKQYFGPGTRLTVT.

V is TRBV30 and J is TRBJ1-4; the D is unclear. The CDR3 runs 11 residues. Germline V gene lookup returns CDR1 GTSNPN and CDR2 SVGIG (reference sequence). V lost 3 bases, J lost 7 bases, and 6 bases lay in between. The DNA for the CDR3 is TGTGCCTGGAGCGTACGTGAAAAACTGTTTTTT. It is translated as CAWSVREKLFF.

CDR3 loop: CASSNSYGYTF. The CDR3 bases are TGTGCCAGCAGTAACAGTTATGGCTACACCTTC. The V gene is TRBV6-2 or TRBV6-3, the J gene TRBJ1-2; D remains unclear. The germline V gene has CDR1 MNHEY and CDR2 SVGEGT. The CDR3 length is 11 residues. V lost 5 bases and J lost 5, with 6 bases in between.

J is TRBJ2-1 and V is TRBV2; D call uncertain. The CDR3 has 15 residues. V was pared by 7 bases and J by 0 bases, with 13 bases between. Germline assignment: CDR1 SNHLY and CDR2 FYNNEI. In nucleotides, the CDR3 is TGTGCCAGCATCTTCCGCAGGAGCTCCTACAATGAGCAGTTCTTC. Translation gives CASIFRRSSYNEQFF.

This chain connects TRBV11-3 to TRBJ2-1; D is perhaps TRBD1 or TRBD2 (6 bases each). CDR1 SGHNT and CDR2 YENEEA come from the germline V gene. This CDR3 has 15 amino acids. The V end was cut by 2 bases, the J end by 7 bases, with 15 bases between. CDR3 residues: CASSLRGGPVNEQFF. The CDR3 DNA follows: TGTGCCAGCAGCTTACGAGGGGGGCCTGTTAATGAGCAGTTCTTC.

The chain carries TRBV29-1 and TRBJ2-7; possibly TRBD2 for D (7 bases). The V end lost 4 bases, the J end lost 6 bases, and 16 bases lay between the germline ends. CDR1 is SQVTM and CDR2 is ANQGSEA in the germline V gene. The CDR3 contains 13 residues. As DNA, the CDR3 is TGCAGCGTTGGGGGAGGGGGAGTCGCCGAGCAGTACTTC. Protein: CSVGGGGVAEQYF.

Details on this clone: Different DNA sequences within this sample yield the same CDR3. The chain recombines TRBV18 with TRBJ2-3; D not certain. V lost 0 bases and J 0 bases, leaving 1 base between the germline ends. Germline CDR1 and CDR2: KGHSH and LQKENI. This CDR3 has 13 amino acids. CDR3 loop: CASSPPSTDTQYF. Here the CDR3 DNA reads TGTGCCAGCTCACCACCTAGCACAGATACGCAGTATTTT.

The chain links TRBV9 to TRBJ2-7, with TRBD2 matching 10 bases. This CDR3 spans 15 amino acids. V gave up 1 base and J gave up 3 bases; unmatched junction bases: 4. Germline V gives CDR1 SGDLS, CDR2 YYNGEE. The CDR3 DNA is TGTGCCAGCAGCGTATCGGCTAGCGGGGGCTACGAGCAGTACTTC. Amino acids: CASSVSASGGYEQYF.

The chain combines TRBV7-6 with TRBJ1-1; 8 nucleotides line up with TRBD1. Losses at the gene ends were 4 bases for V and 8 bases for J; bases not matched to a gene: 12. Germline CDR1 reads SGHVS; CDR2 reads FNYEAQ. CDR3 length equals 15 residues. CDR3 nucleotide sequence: TGTGCCAGCAGCTGGGGCCAGACAGGGGCTGGCGAAGCTTTCTTT. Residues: CASSWGQTGAGEAFF.

DNA of the CDR3: TGTGCCAGCAGATCGGGGACTAGCGGGGTCAGCTCCTACGAGCAGTACTTC. Translation: CASRSGTSGVSSYEQYF. V gene TRBV2 combines with J gene TRBJ2-7; 13 bases map to TRBD2. The ends lost 6 bases at V and 0 bases at J; junction bases unmatched: 8. Germline V CDR1 and CDR2: SNHLY, FYNNEI. The CDR3 is made up of 17 amino acids.

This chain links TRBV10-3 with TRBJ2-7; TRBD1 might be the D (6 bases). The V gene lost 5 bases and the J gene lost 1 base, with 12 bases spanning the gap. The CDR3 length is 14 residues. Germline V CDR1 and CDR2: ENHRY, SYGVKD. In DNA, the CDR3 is TGTGCCATCAGTACCTGGGACACATCCTACGAGCAGTACTTC. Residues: CAISTWDTSYEQYF.

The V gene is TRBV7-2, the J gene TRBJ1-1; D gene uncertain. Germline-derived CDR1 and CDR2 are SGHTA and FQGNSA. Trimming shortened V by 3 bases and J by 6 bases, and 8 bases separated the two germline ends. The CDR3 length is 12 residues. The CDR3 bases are TGTGCCAGCAGCTTTTTTATCTCTGAAGCTTTCTTT. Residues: CASSFFISEAFF.